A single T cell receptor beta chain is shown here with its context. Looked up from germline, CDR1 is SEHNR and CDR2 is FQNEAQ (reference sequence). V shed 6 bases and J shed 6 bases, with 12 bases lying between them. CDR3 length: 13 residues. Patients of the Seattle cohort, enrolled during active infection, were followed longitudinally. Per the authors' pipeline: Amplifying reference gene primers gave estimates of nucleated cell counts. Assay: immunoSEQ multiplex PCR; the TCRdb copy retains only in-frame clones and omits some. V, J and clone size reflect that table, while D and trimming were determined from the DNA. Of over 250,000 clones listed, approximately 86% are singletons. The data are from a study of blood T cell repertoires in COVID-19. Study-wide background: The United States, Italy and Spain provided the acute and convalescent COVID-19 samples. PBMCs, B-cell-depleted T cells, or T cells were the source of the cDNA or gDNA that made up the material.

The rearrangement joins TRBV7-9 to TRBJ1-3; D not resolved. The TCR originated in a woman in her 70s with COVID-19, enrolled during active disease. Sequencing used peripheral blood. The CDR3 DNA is TGTGCCAGCAGTTCCCCTTTTCTAAACACCATATATTTT. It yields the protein CASSSPFLNTIYF.